Sequencing of this TCR beta chain was carried out in a study of cytomegalovirus exposure and HLA in healthy donors. Concerning this clone itself: What it recognizes is unknown.

PCR employed 60 Vbeta and 13 Jbeta primers. Only in-frame clones appear in the TCRdb table, and some are missing; sequencing was by immunoSEQ multiplex PCR. The table shows about 120,000 clones, with 70% to 80% occurring only once. Overall study findings and caveats: Sequencing probably produced one cluster of sequence variants that were highly shared.

Per the germline V gene, CDR1 is DFQATT and CDR2 is SNEGSKA (reference sequence). Trimming removed 6 bases from V and 9 bases from J, with 12 bases in between. CDR3 length: 11 amino acids. The sample consisted of PBMCs. V and J are TRBV20-1 and TRBJ2-1; D is ambiguous. This TCR was recovered from a woman aged 40 to 50 in good health and CMV-seropositive. CDR3 residues: CSAAPSVEQFF. CDR3 nucleotide sequence: TGCAGTGCCGCCCCTAGTGTTGAGCAGTTCTTC.